This T cell receptor beta chain stems from a study of shared clonotypes between healthy human individuals. V lost 3 bases to trimming and J lost 4 bases, with 13 bases between them. CDR3 length: 14 amino acids. Germline loops: CDR1 SGHDN, CDR2 FVKESK. The data were produced by immunoSEQ multiplex PCR, yet TCRdb's version contains in-frame clones alone and is incomplete. Found here are over a million clones, around 82% of them singletons; the top ten hold 0.6% to 0.7%. The chain is built from TRBV14 and TRBJ2-7, with a possible D match to TRBD1 (6 bases). This receptor was identified in a man younger than 30 in good health. Some clones in this sample may be carry-over from other donors' samples. The sample comprised memory CD4+ T cells from PBMCs. Subset indicated: CD45RA-negative fraction. As DNA, the CDR3 is TGTGCCAGCAGCCAGGTCGGACAGCCTTACGAGCAGTACTTC. This sequence encodes CASSQVGQPYEQYF.